This T cell receptor beta chain was retrieved from a study of shared clonotypes between healthy human individuals. Germline V gene data show CDR1 as SSHAT and CDR2 as FNYEAQ (reference sequence). CDR3 size: 15 residues. For this clone: Germline is not matched at one junction end, which may reflect a read error.

The repertoire was sequenced with immunoSEQ multiplex PCR; TCRdb's copy has only in-frame clones and lacks some. The sample shows roughly 1,600,000 clones, approximately 98.5% of them seen only once. This chain connects TRBV7-7 to TRBJ2-5, with TRBD2 matching over 13 bases. Source material: naive CD4+ T cells sorted from blood. Stated subset: CD45RA+ positively selected. The TCR originated in a man aged 25 to 45 in good health. For the CDR3, the DNA is TGTGCTAGCAGCCAGGGACTAGCGGGACAAGAGACCCAGTACTTC. Its protein is CASSQGLAGQETQYF.